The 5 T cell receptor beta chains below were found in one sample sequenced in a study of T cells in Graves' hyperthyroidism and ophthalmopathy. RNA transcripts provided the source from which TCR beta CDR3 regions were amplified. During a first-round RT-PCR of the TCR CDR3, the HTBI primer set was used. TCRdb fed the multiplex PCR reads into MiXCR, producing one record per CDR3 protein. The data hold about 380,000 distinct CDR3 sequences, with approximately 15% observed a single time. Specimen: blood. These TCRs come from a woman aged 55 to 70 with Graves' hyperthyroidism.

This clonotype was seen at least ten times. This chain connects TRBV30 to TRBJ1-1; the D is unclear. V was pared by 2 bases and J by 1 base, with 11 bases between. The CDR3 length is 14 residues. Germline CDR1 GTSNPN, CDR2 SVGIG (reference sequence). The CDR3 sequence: CAWSKVSPNTEAFF. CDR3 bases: TGTGCCTGGAGTAAAGTCAGTCCGAACACTGAAGCTTTCTTT.

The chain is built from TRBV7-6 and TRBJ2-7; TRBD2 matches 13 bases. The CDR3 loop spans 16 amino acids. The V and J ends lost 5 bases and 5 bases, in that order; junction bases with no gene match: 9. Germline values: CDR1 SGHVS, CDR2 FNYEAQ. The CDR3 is CASSKMGLAGINEQYF. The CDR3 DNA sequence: TGTGCCAGCAGCAAAATGGGACTAGCGGGAATCAACGAGCAGTACTTC.

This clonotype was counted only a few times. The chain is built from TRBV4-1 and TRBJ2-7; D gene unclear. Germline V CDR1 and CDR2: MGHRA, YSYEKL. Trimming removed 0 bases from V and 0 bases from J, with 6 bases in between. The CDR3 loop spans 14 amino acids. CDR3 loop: CASSQDASSYEQYF. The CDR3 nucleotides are TGCGCCAGCAGCCAAGATGCAAGCTCCTACGAGCAGTACTTC.

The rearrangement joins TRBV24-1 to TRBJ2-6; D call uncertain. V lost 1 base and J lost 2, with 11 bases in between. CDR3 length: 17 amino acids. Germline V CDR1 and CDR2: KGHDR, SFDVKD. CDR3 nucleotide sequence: TGTGCCACCAGTGATTTCCATCCAGCACCTGGGGCCAACGTCCTGACTTTC. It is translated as CATSDFHPAPGANVLTF.

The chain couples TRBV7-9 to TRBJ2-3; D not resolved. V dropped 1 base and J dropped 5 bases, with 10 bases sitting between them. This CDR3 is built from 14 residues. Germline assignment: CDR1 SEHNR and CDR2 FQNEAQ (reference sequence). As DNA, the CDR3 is TGTGCCAGCAGCTTAGAGAGCTTTGAAGATACGCAGTATTTT. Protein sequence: CASSLESFEDTQYF.